This is a list of T cell receptor beta chains from one sample in a study of OX40 agonist ivuxolimab in advanced cancers. Using immunoSEQ multiplex PCR, the repertoire was profiled, and TCRdb retains in-frame clones only, with some absent. The sample consists of around 57,000 clones, 86% of them appearing once. The sample was CD4+ or CD8+ T cells sorted from blood, taken in a trial of the OX40 agonist ivuxolimab. These receptors came from an adult with an advanced solid tumor such as melanoma, head and neck, liver or kidney cancer. The CDR3 runs from the conserved cysteine through the conserved F or W. A D gene is named only where the DNA matches it firmly. Not every row has a clone size; where given, it reads once, few, many or a size class.

d_gene: NA; j_gene: TRBJ2-2; v_gene: TRBV6-1; abundance: NA; CDR3nt: TGTGCCAGCAGTGTGAGGGGCAATCCCCCCGGGGAGCTGTTTTTT; CDR3aa: CASSVRGNPPGELFF
d_gene: NA; j_gene: TRBJ1-6; v_gene: TRBV6-4; abundance: NA; CDR3nt: TGTGCCAGCAGTGAGGTGAGGGATTCACCCCTCCACTTT; CDR3aa: CASSEVRDSPLHF
d_gene: NA; j_gene: TRBJ2-4; v_gene: TRBV6-1; abundance: NA; CDR3nt: TGTGCCAGCAGCGACCTAGGCGGAAACATTCAGTACTTC; CDR3aa: CASSDLGGNIQYF
d_gene: NA; j_gene: TRBJ2-1; v_gene: TRBV2; abundance: NA; CDR3nt: TGTGCCAGCCATACAGGGTACAATGAGCAGTTCTTC; CDR3aa: CASHTGYNEQFF
d_gene: NA; j_gene: TRBJ1-1; v_gene: TRBV6-1; abundance: NA; CDR3nt: TGTGCCAGCAGTGTTGACGGAGACACTGAAGCTTTCTTT; CDR3aa: CASSVDGDTEAFF
d_gene: NA; j_gene: TRBJ2-6; v_gene: TRBV2; abundance: NA; CDR3nt: TGTGCCAGCCGCGGTGAACCTAGTGGGGCCAACGTCCTGACTTTC; CDR3aa: CASRGEPSGANVLTF
d_gene: NA; j_gene: TRBJ2-7; v_gene: TRBV21-1; abundance: NA; CDR3nt: TGTGCCAGCATCTTTACAGGGGACCGCGGCGAGCAGTACTTC; CDR3aa: CASIFTGDRGEQYF
d_gene: TRBD1; j_gene: TRBJ2-2; v_gene: TRBV5-1; abundance: NA; CDR3nt: TGCGCCAGCAGCTTTGGGACAGGTAACACCGGGGAGCTGTTTTTT; CDR3aa: CASSFGTGNTGELFF
d_gene: TRBD1; j_gene: TRBJ2-3; v_gene: TRBV6-5; abundance: NA; CDR3nt: TGTGCCAGCAGTTACACCAGACAGGGTACAGATACGCAGTATTTT; CDR3aa: CASSYTRQGTDTQYF
d_gene: NA; j_gene: TRBJ1-2; v_gene: TRBV28; abundance: NA; CDR3nt: TGTGCCAGCAGTTTTGTGAACAGCTATGGCTACACCTTC; CDR3aa: CASSFVNSYGYTF
d_gene: NA; j_gene: TRBJ1-5; v_gene: TRBV19; abundance: NA; CDR3nt: TGTGCCAGTACCGATAGGGGCGGGCAGCCCCAGCATTTT; CDR3aa: CASTDRGGQPQHF
d_gene: NA; j_gene: TRBJ2-3; v_gene: TRBV9; abundance: NA; CDR3nt: TGTGCCAGCAGCCCACAGGGATTCACAGATACGCAGTATTTT; CDR3aa: CASSPQGFTDTQYF
d_gene: TRBD1; j_gene: TRBJ2-3; v_gene: TRBV5-4; abundance: NA; CDR3nt: TGTGCCAGCAGCTTGGTCCCGGGACAGGGTCAAACGCAGTATTTT; CDR3aa: CASSLVPGQGQTQYF
d_gene: NA; j_gene: TRBJ2-5; v_gene: TRBV28; abundance: NA; CDR3nt: TGTGCCAGCAGCCCAGGGTTTACTAAAGAGACCCAGTACTTC; CDR3aa: CASSPGFTKETQYF
d_gene: NA; j_gene: TRBJ2-2; v_gene: TRBV25-1; abundance: NA; CDR3nt: TGTGCCAGCAGTGACCAGACAAGAGACACCGGGGAGCTGTTTTTT; CDR3aa: CASSDQTRDTGELFF
d_gene: NA; j_gene: TRBJ1-3; v_gene: TRBV28; abundance: NA; CDR3nt: TGTGCCAGCAGTTTACTTACCCCTGGAAACACCATATATTTT; CDR3aa: CASSLLTPGNTIYF
d_gene: TRBD2; j_gene: TRBJ2-3; v_gene: TRBV6-1; abundance: NA; CDR3nt: TGTGCCAGCAGTGGGACTAGCGGTCGGATCACAGATACGCAGTATTTT; CDR3aa: CASSGTSGRITDTQYF
d_gene: NA; j_gene: TRBJ1-1; v_gene: TRBV7-3; abundance: NA; CDR3nt: TGTGCCAGCAGCTTAATAGGCAGGCAGGGTGCTGAAGCTTTCTTT; CDR3aa: CASSLIGRQGAEAFF
d_gene: TRBD2; j_gene: TRBJ2-2; v_gene: TRBV6-5; abundance: NA; CDR3nt: TGTGCCAGCAGTTACTCTAGCGGGGGGCAAACCGGGGAGCTGTTTTTT; CDR3aa: CASSYSSGGQTGELFF
d_gene: NA; j_gene: TRBJ1-1; v_gene: TRBV4-1; abundance: NA; CDR3nt: TGCGCCAGCAGCCGAAGCAGGAACACTGAAGCTTTCTTT; CDR3aa: CASSRSRNTEAFF
d_gene: NA; j_gene: TRBJ2-3; v_gene: TRBV30; abundance: NA; CDR3nt: TGTGCCTGGAATCTGGCCGATACGCAGTATTTT; CDR3aa: CAWNLADTQYF
d_gene: NA; j_gene: TRBJ2-7; v_gene: TRBV2; abundance: NA; CDR3nt: TGTGCCAGCAGCGCCGGCGGGATATACGAGCAGTACTTC; CDR3aa: CASSAGGIYEQYF
d_gene: TRBD2; j_gene: TRBJ2-3; v_gene: TRBV25-1; abundance: NA; CDR3nt: TGTGCCAGCAGTGAGGGAAAGCGGGGGAGCACAGATACGCAGTATTTT; CDR3aa: CASSEGKRGSTDTQYF
d_gene: NA; j_gene: TRBJ2-7; v_gene: TRBV27; abundance: NA; CDR3nt: TGTGCCAGCACTTTAACCAGAGCCGAGCAGTACTTC; CDR3aa: CASTLTRAEQYF
d_gene: NA; j_gene: TRBJ2-2; v_gene: TRBV7-3; abundance: NA; CDR3nt: TGTGCCAGCAGCTTGAATCTCGCCTTAGGCACCGGGGAGCTGTTTTTT; CDR3aa: CASSLNLALGTGELFF
d_gene: TRBD2; j_gene: TRBJ2-1; v_gene: TRBV2; abundance: NA; CDR3nt: TGTGCCAGCAGTGAAATGGGACTAGCGAGGGATGAGCAGTTCTTC; CDR3aa: CASSEMGLARDEQFF
d_gene: TRBD1; j_gene: TRBJ2-3; v_gene: TRBV28; abundance: NA; CDR3nt: TGTGCCAGCAAAGGGGGCGGCACAGATACGCAGTATTTT; CDR3aa: CASKGGGTDTQYF
d_gene: TRBD2; j_gene: TRBJ2-5; v_gene: TRBV7-6; abundance: NA; CDR3nt: TGTGCCAGCAGCTCGACTAGCGGGACAGAGGTGACCCAGTACTTC; CDR3aa: CASSSTSGTEVTQYF
d_gene: NA; j_gene: TRBJ2-5; v_gene: TRBV6-6; abundance: NA; CDR3nt: TGTGCCAGCAGTTACTCACAGGAGACCCAGTACTTC; CDR3aa: CASSYSQETQYF
d_gene: NA; j_gene: TRBJ2-2; v_gene: TRBV5-1; abundance: NA; CDR3nt: TGCGCCAGCAGCTCGTCTCTTCGCGGAAACACCGGGGAGCTGTTTTTT; CDR3aa: CASSSSLRGNTGELFF
d_gene: NA; j_gene: TRBJ1-2; v_gene: TRBV4-1; abundance: NA; CDR3nt: TGCGCCAGCAGCCAAGTGGGGGACTATGGCTACACCTTC; CDR3aa: CASSQVGDYGYTF
d_gene: NA; j_gene: TRBJ2-2; v_gene: TRBV10-1; abundance: NA; CDR3nt: TGCGCCAGCAGACAGGGAGCGAACACCGGGGAGCTGTTTTTT; CDR3aa: CASRQGANTGELFF
d_gene: NA; j_gene: TRBJ1-2; v_gene: TRBV7-7; abundance: NA; CDR3nt: TGTGCTAGCAGCCGAAACTATGGCTACACCTTC; CDR3aa: CASSRNYGYTF
d_gene: NA; j_gene: TRBJ2-7; v_gene: TRBV5-6; abundance: NA; CDR3nt: TGTGCCAGCAGCCTCCCGGACAGTACCTACGAGCAGTACTTC; CDR3aa: CASSLPDSTYEQYF
d_gene: NA; j_gene: TRBJ2-1; v_gene: TRBV11-3; abundance: NA; CDR3nt: TGTGCCAGCAGCTTCGGACGCGCTAACAATGAGCAGTTCTTC; CDR3aa: CASSFGRANNEQFF
d_gene: TRBD2; j_gene: TRBJ2-1; v_gene: TRBV5-1; abundance: few; CDR3nt: TGCGCCAGCAGCTTGGGACTAGCGGACAATGAGCAGTTCTTC; CDR3aa: CASSLGLADNEQFF
d_gene: NA; j_gene: TRBJ1-4; v_gene: TRBV2; abundance: NA; CDR3nt: TGTGCCAGCAGGTGGTCGGTTGGGGAACTGTTTTTT; CDR3aa: CASRWSVGELFF
d_gene: NA; j_gene: TRBJ1-5; v_gene: TRBV29-1; abundance: medium-sized; CDR3nt: TGCAGCGTGTCCGAGGGGTATGGTCAGCCCCAGCATTTT; CDR3aa: CSVSEGYGQPQHF
d_gene: NA; j_gene: TRBJ2-3; v_gene: TRBV5-1; abundance: NA; CDR3nt: TGCGCCAGCAGCTTCGGCTCGGGCCGGGCAGATACGCAGTATTTT; CDR3aa: CASSFGSGRADTQYF
d_gene: NA; j_gene: TRBJ2-7; v_gene: TRBV5-6; abundance: NA; CDR3nt: TGTGCCAGCAGTCCACCCGGGGCCAACGAGCAGTACTTC; CDR3aa: CASSPPGANEQYF
d_gene: NA; j_gene: TRBJ2-7; v_gene: TRBV11-2; abundance: NA; CDR3nt: TGTGCCAGCAGCTTAAGGATGGCCACCGACTACGCAGAGCAGTACTTC; CDR3aa: CASSLRMATDYAEQYF
d_gene: NA; j_gene: TRBJ2-7; v_gene: TRBV5-3; abundance: few; CDR3nt: TGTGCCAGAAGCCCCCTGACCCTCTACGAGCAGTACTTC; CDR3aa: CARSPLTLYEQYF